This entry lists 23 T cell receptor beta chains sequenced from one sample in a study. TCRdb reanalysed the 5' RACE reads using MiXCR and keeps one entry per CDR3 protein. This table holds 55,000 to 80,000 distinct CDR3 sequences, 22% found once. The sample taken for sequencing was memory CD4+ T cells sorted from a lymph node. Subset here: memory CD4+ T cells, CD4+CD45RO+CD25-. Source of these receptors: a female donor with breast cancer.

The chain is built from TRBV7-2 and TRBJ1-6, with no clear D. CDR3 length: 15 amino acids. V dropped 3 bases and J dropped 7 bases, with 13 bases sitting between them. In germline, CDR1 is SGHTA, CDR2 FQGNSA. CDR3 in DNA: TGTGCCAGCAGCTTTCGACCGGAACCGAATTCACCCCTCCACTTT. This sequence encodes CASSFRPEPNSPLHF.

This clonotype was seen at least ten times. The rearrangement links TRBV7-9 to TRBJ2-7; D gene ambiguous. V lost 2 bases and J 2 bases, leaving 16 bases between the germline ends. This CDR3 comprises 16 residues. The germline CDR1 and CDR2 sequences are SEHNR and FQNEAQ (reference sequence). The DNA of the CDR3 is TGTGCCAGCAGCTTAACTCCGATATCATCTACCTACGAGCAGTACTTC. This codes for CASSLTPISSTYEQYF.

A few counts support this clonotype. The V gene is TRBV18, the J gene TRBJ1-1; D may be TRBD1 (5 bases). CDR1 and CDR2 (germline): KGHSH, LQKENI. CDR3 length: 15 residues. V lost 3 bases to trimming and J lost 1 base, with 12 bases between them. CDR3 loop: CASSPYQGGNTEAFF. The CDR3 bases are TGTGCCAGCTCACCTTATCAGGGAGGGAACACTGAAGCTTTCTTT.

This clonotype was observed a handful of times. A much larger clone lies one base from this, so it may be a read error. J is TRBJ1-1 and V is TRBV4-1, with D perhaps matching TRBD1 (6 bases). This CDR3 has 16 residues. Trimming cost V 0 bases and J 5 bases, with 16 bases left between them. Germline loops: CDR1 MGHRA, CDR2 YSYEKL. CDR3 bases: TGCGCCAGCAGCCAAGAGGGGGGGCGACGGGATACTGAAGCTTTCTTT. Protein: CASSQEGGRRDTEAFF.

The chain employs TRBV7-2 and TRBJ2-5; D ambiguous. This CDR3 contains 14 residues. Germline assignment: CDR1 SGHTA and CDR2 FQGNSA. Trimming removed 5 bases from V and 1 base from J, with 11 bases in between. Here the CDR3 DNA reads TGTGCCAGCAGCCCTTCGGCCCTCCAAGAGACCCAGTACTTC. This translates into CASSPSALQETQYF.

The CDR3 region is CAISEDRVGTLDTEAFF. In DNA, the CDR3 is TGTGCCATCAGTGAAGACAGGGTGGGGACTTTGGACACTGAAGCTTTCTTT. The chain recombines TRBV10-3 with TRBJ1-1, with 7 bases fitting TRBD1. Germline lookup yields CDR1 ENHRY and CDR2 SYGVKD. This CDR3 region has 17 residues. V lost 3 bases to trimming and J lost 3 bases; unmatched junction nucleotides: 13.

This clonotype was observed at least ten times. The chain uses TRBV6-5 and TRBJ2-7, with TRBD2 matching over 7 bases. The CDR3 covers 16 residues. Germline V gives CDR1 MNHEY, CDR2 SVGAGI. The V segment lost 8 bases and the J segment 2 bases; nucleotides outside the gene matches: 15. As DNA, the CDR3 is TGTGCCAGCTCATACTCCGCCGCGGGAGACCCCTACGAGCAGTACTTC. As protein: CASSYSAAGDPYEQYF.

The genes are TRBV11-3 and TRBJ2-7, with TRBD1 as a possible D gene (6 bases). Trimming took off 4 bases at V and 7 bases at J, with 11 bases between the two ends. This CDR3 spans 12 amino acids. Germline-derived CDR1 and CDR2 are SGHNT and YENEEA. The CDR3 DNA follows: TGTGCCAGCAGCTCACAGGGTTTGGAGCAGTACTTC. Its translation is CASSSQGLEQYF. Complete variable domain (other parts from reference TRBV11-3 and TRBJ2-7): EAGVVQSPRYKIIEKKQPVAFWCNPISGHNTLYWYLQNLGQGPELLIRYENEEAVDDSQLPKDRFSAERLKGVDSTLKIQPAELGDSAVYLCASSSQGLEQYFGPGTRLTVT.

About this clonotype: This clone may be a read error of a much larger clone one base away. The CDR3 DNA is TGTGCCACCAGCAGAGATAAACCGGGACTACGATGCTTC. Translated, it gives CATSRDKPGLRCF. The chain has TRBV15 and TRBJ2-1, with 7 bases fitting TRBD2. The CDR3 runs 13 residues. The germline CDR1 and CDR2 sequences are LNHNV and YYDKDF (reference sequence).

The CDR3 bases are TGTGCCAGCAGTTCTTGGGAGGATAACATTCAGTACTTC. It is translated as CASSSWEDNIQYF. The rearrangement links TRBV27 to TRBJ2-4, with TRBD2 as a possible D gene (6 bases). From germline, CDR1 is MNHEY and CDR2 SMNVEV (reference sequence). The V end lost 4 bases, the J end lost 7 bases, and 11 bases lay between the germline ends. This CDR3 contains 13 residues.

About this clonotype itself: Being one base from a much bigger clone, this may be a read error. V and J are TRBV5-1 and TRBJ1-2, with D unclear. Germline V gives CDR1 SGHRS, CDR2 YFSETQ. This CDR3 is built from 13 residues. CDR3 bases: TGCACCAGCAGCCAGACACCCAACTATGGCTACACCTTC. This codes for CTSSQTPNYGYTF.

This clonotype turned up a few times. The chain links TRBV18 to TRBJ2-5; TRBD2 agrees at 13 bases. The CDR3 covers 16 residues. From germline, CDR1 is KGHSH and CDR2 LQKENI. J lost 2 bases, V lost 3 bases, and 3 bases had no gene match. CDR3 DNA sequence: TGTGCCAGCTCACCTTGGACTAGCGGGAGACAAGAGACCCAGTACTTC. This codes for CASSPWTSGRQETQYF.

V gene TRBV7-9 combines with J gene TRBJ2-7, with 9 bases matching TRBD2. V lost 5 bases, J lost 5 bases, and 13 bases stayed unmatched. Germline lookup yields CDR1 SEHNR and CDR2 FQNEAQ (reference sequence). This CDR3 contains 16 residues. The CDR3 sequence is CASSPYLAGSVHEQYF. CDR3 bases: TGTGCCAGCAGCCCGTACCTAGCGGGAAGCGTCCACGAGCAGTACTTC.

Note on this clonotype: A clone one base away is much larger, so this may be a read error. The chain is built from TRBV29-1 and TRBJ1-1, with D maybe TRBD1 (6 bases). This CDR3 has 12 amino acids. V gave up 7 bases and J gave up 3 bases, with 12 bases separating them. Germline V CDR1 and CDR2: SQVTM, ANQGSEA. This chain's CDR3 is CSAYRADTEAFF. CDR3 sequence (DNA): TGCAGCGCGTACAGGGCGGACACTGAAGCTTTCTTT. The variable domain in full, completed from reference TRBV29-1 and TRBJ1-1, reads SAVISQKPSRDICQRGTSLTIQCQVDSQVTMMFWYRQQPGQSLTLIATANQGSEATYESGFVIDKFPISRPNLTFSTLTVSNMSPEDSSIYLCSAYRADTEAFFGQGTRLTVV.

This clonotype was detected many times. V is TRBV7-2 and J is TRBJ1-1; 7 positions match TRBD1. Germline trimming cut 4 bases from V and 4 bases from J; bases unmatched to any gene: 6. The germline V gene encodes CDR1 SGHTA and CDR2 FQGNSA. The CDR3 sequence is 14 residues long. The CDR3 spells CASSSDRAATEAFF. The CDR3 coding sequence is TGTGCCAGCAGCTCAGACAGGGCAGCCACTGAAGCTTTCTTT.

This clonotype was seen only a few times. The V gene is TRBV12-3 or TRBV12-4, the J gene TRBJ2-1, with 10 bases aligning to TRBD2. Unmatched junction bases numbered 1, after V lost 5 bases and J lost 0 bases. The length of the CDR3 is 15 residues. Written as DNA, the CDR3 is TGTGCCAGCAGTGCTAGCGGGAGCTCCTACAATGAGCAGTTCTTC. Residues: CASSASGSSYNEQFF.

This chain joins TRBV12-3 or TRBV12-4 and TRBJ2-2; possibly TRBD1 for D (5 bases). CDR3 length equals 15 residues. V was pared by 5 bases and J by 5 bases, with 15 bases between. The DNA for the CDR3 is TGTGCCAGCAGTCTGAGGCAGGGTCGGACCGGGGAGCTGTTTTTT. Protein product: CASSLRQGRTGELFF.

This chain uses TRBV18 with TRBJ1-1; D uncertain. The ends were cut back, 5 bases at V and 3 bases at J, with 10 bases in the middle. CDR3 length equals 13 residues. CDR1 and CDR2 from the germline V gene are KGHSH and LQKENI. For the CDR3, the DNA is TGTGCCAGCTCAAACACAGCGGACACTGAAGCTTTCTTT. Its translation: CASSNTADTEAFF.

This clonotype was observed many times. The chain combines TRBV6-6 with TRBJ2-1; tentative D call: TRBD2 (5 bases). Trimming took 6 bases from V and 7 from J, leaving 22 bases between them. Germline V gene sequence: CDR1 MNHNY, CDR2 SVGAGI (reference sequence). This CDR3 comprises 16 residues. The CDR3 nucleotides read TGTGCCAGCAGATGGCAGGACTCCCGTATTTATAATGAGCAGTTCTTC. Residues: CASRWQDSRIYNEQFF.

This clonotype was counted a few times. DNA for the CDR3: TGTGCCAGCAGCGGGGACAGGGGGTACGAGCAGTACTTC. Its protein product is CASSGDRGYEQYF. The J gene is TRBJ2-7, the V gene TRBV7-2; 11 bases fit TRBD1. This CDR3 has 13 residues. With V trimmed by 5 bases and J by 4 bases, 1 base remained unmatched. The germline CDR1 and CDR2 sequences are SGHTA and FQGNSA.

The chain has TRBV7-8 and TRBJ2-5, with 8 bases fitting TRBD2. V gave up 5 bases and J gave up 3 bases; unmatched junction bases: 5. The CDR3 covers 14 residues. Per the germline V gene, CDR1 is SGHVS and CDR2 is FQNEAQ. Written as DNA, the CDR3 is TGTGCCAGCAGCCTTCAGACTAGCGAAGAGACCCAGTACTTC. This gives the protein CASSLQTSEETQYF.

This clonotype was detected only a few times. This chain connects TRBV6-1 to TRBJ2-1, with D possibly TRBD2 on 6 matching bases. Between the trimmed V and J ends, which lost 4 bases and 4 bases, there was a span of 20 bases. From germline, CDR1 is MNHNS and CDR2 SASEGT. CDR3 length equals 17 residues. The CDR3 reads CASSGRWGEVIYNEQFF. As DNA, the CDR3 is TGTGCCAGCAGTGGTCGGTGGGGGGAGGTAATTTACAATGAGCAGTTCTTC.

This clonotype occurred many times. CDR3 bases: TGCAGTGCTAGAGGACAGTACGAGCAGTACTTC. This gives the protein CSARGQYEQYF. The chain couples TRBV20-1 to TRBJ2-7, with D possibly TRBD1 on 5 matching bases. Germline CDR1 is DFQATT and CDR2 is SNEGSKA (reference sequence). V lost 1 base and J 4 bases, leaving 5 bases between the germline ends. The CDR3 has 11 amino acids.